Listed here are 17 T cell receptor beta chains from one sample, sequenced in a study of early T cells in non-severe SARS-CoV-2 infection. TCRdb re-called the 5' RACE reads through MiXCR, storing one row per CDR3 protein. The data show 68,000 or so distinct CDR3 sequences, 11% seen once. The sample consisted of whole blood. Receptors originate from an adult who was a healthcare worker with PCR-confirmed SARS-CoV-2 infection or an uninfected control (not recorded which).

This chain joins TRBV14 and TRBJ2-7; no firm D call. V was shortened by 2 bases and J by 6 bases, with 20 bases between the two germline ends. There are 16 residues in the CDR3. Germline values: CDR1 SGHDN, CDR2 FVKESK. DNA for the CDR3: TGTGCCAGCAGCCAATCCTGGACCCACCGACGTCCCGAGCAGTACTTC. This gives the protein CASSQSWTHRRPEQYF. The entire variable domain, with the rest obtained from reference TRBV14 and TRBJ2-7, is as follows: EAGVTQFPSHSVIEKGQTVTLRCDPISGHDNLYWYRRVMGKEIKFLLHFVKESKQDESGMPNNRFLAERTGGTYSTLKVQPAELEDSGVYFCASSQSWTHRRPEQYFGPGTRLTVT.

The table lists this clonotype with a few counts. The chain has TRBV20-1 and TRBJ2-1; the match to TRBD2 covers 12 bases. Germline V gives CDR1 DFQATT, CDR2 SNEGSKA (reference sequence). The length of the CDR3 is 14 residues. DNA of the CDR3: TGCGGTCCGGTCAGGACTAGCGGGATGAATGAGCAGTTCTTC. This sequence encodes CGPVRTSGMNEQFF.

This clonotype has more than one count but fewer than ten. The chain links TRBV5-4 to TRBJ2-1, with D tentatively TRBD2 (5 bases). CDR3 length: 16 amino acids. Germline V gene sequence: CDR1 SGHNT, CDR2 YYREEE (reference sequence). V lost 0 bases and J 4 bases, leaving 14 bases between the germline ends. The CDR3 DNA follows: TGTGCCAGCAGCTTGGCCGGGATGTGGGGTTACAATGAGCAGTTCTTC. Its translation: CASSLAGMWGYNEQFF.

The rearrangement joins TRBV28 to TRBJ1-4; D perhaps matches TRBD1 (6 bases). The length of the CDR3 is 14 residues. V was cut by 5 bases and J by 7 bases, with 14 bases left in between. From germline, CDR1 is MDHEN and CDR2 SYDVKM. CDR3: CASSPQGDAEKLFF. Here the CDR3 DNA reads TGTGCCAGCAGTCCACAGGGAGACGCTGAAAAACTGTTTTTT.

The gene calls are TRBV7-2 and TRBJ2-3; the D gene could be TRBD1 or TRBD2 (5 bases each). The V gene's germline CDR1 is SGHTA and CDR2 FQGNSA. The V and J ends lost 5 bases and 5 bases respectively, with 8 bases between them. The CDR3 totals 12 residues. The CDR3 loop is CASSRGRDTQYF. The CDR3 DNA follows: TGTGCCAGCAGCCGGGGCCGAGATACGCAGTATTTT.

A few counts support this clonotype. Mismatch with germline at one junction end may stem from a read error. Here the CDR3 reads CATSRDLGGVYF. The CDR3 nucleotides are TGTGCCACCAGCAGAGACCTGGGAGGCGTATACTTC. The chain couples TRBV15 to TRBJ2-1, with D possibly TRBD2 on 6 matching bases. The germline V gene encodes CDR1 LNHNV and CDR2 YYDKDF (reference sequence). This CDR3 spans 12 amino acids.

To note about this clonotype: One base away lies a much larger clone, so this may be a sequencing read error. V is TRBV5-1 and J is TRBJ2-7, with 9 bases fitting TRBD1. Looked up from germline, CDR1 is SGHRS and CDR2 is YFSETQ. This CDR3 is 15 amino acids long. CDR3 loop: CTSSLGGTGTYEQYF. The CDR3 DNA reads as TGCACCAGCAGCTTGGGAGGGACAGGGACCTACGAGCAGTACTTC.

The rearrangement links TRBV5-1 to TRBJ1-2; the match to TRBD1 covers 8 bases. CDR3 length: 14 residues. Germline assignment: CDR1 SGHRS and CDR2 YFSETQ. J lost 3 bases, V lost 3 bases, and 4 bases had no gene match. The CDR3 loop is CASSSTGGDYGYTF. CDR3 nucleotides: TGCGCCAGCAGCTCAACAGGGGGAGACTATGGCTACACCTTC.

In this sample, this clonotype turned up many times. This rearrangement joins TRBV7-8 to TRBJ2-1, with TRBD2 identical over 9 bases. Germline loops: CDR1 SGHVS, CDR2 FQNEAQ. CDR3 size: 15 residues. V gave up 3 bases and J gave up 8 bases; unmatched junction bases: 8. The DNA for the CDR3 is TGTGCCAGCAGCTTCTATAGCGGGAGTTGGTATGAGCAGTTCTTC. This translates into CASSFYSGSWYEQFF. Full variable domain (missing parts from reference TRBV7-8 and TRBJ2-1): GAGVSQSPRYKVAKRGQDVALRCDPISGHVSLFWYQQALGQGPEFLTYFQNEAQLDKSGLPSDRFFAERPEGSVSTLKIQRTQQEDSAVYLCASSFYSGSWYEQFFGPGTRLTVL.

This clonotype was counted a few times. CDR3 in amino acids: CSVVGGLYNEQFF. The DNA of the CDR3 is TGCAGCGTTGTAGGGGGCCTCTACAATGAGCAGTTCTTC. V and J are TRBV29-1 and TRBJ2-1; 7 nucleotides align to TRBD1. This CDR3 comprises 13 residues. V shed 4 bases, J shed 3 bases, and the junction held 3 bases outside the gene matches. Germline CDR1 reads SQVTM; CDR2 reads ANQGSEA.

This chain links TRBV18 with TRBJ2-7, with no clear D. CDR1 is KGHSH and CDR2 is LQKENI in the germline V gene. V lost 1 base to trimming and J lost 6 bases, with 10 bases between them. The CDR3 has 13 residues. The DNA for the CDR3 is TGTGCCAGCTCACCACTAGTTTCTGGCGAGCAGTACTTC. Translation gives CASSPLVSGEQYF.

A few counts support this clonotype. The chain joins TRBV27 to TRBJ2-3; D is uncertain. The length of the CDR3 is 13 residues. Trimming pared 5 bases from V and 6 bases from J, leaving 12 bases between. Germline V gene sequence: CDR1 MNHEY, CDR2 SMNVEV (reference sequence). In DNA form, the CDR3 reads TGTGCCAGCAGTCCCAAACCGAGGGATACGCAGTATTTT. Its protein is CASSPKPRDTQYF.

The chain carries TRBV20-1 and TRBJ2-1, with 8 bases fitting TRBD2. CDR1 and CDR2 (germline): DFQATT, SNEGSKA (reference sequence). The CDR3 spans 14 residues. With V trimmed by 5 bases and J by 8 bases, 11 bases remained unmatched. CDR3 region: CSAVPGGPKDEQFF. In nucleotides, the CDR3 is TGCAGTGCTGTACCGGGAGGGCCGAAGGATGAGCAGTTCTTC.

This clonotype was counted at least ten times. The chain employs TRBV20-1 and TRBJ1-1, with D hard to call. Trimming stripped 0 bases from V and 1 base from J, with 12 bases between. CDR1 and CDR2 from the germline V gene are DFQATT and SNEGSKA (reference sequence). The CDR3 extends over 15 amino acids. This CDR3 is CSARDPRGRNTEAFF. The DNA for the CDR3 is TGCAGTGCTAGAGATCCAAGAGGGAGGAACACTGAAGCTTTCTTT.

In its sample, this clonotype was seen a few times. V is TRBV7-2 and J is TRBJ2-7; D may be TRBD1 or TRBD2 (5 bases each). The ends were cut back, 1 base at V and 3 bases at J, with 19 bases in the middle. The germline V gene has CDR1 SGHTA and CDR2 FQGNSA. This CDR3 contains 17 residues. DNA for the CDR3: TGTGCCAGCAGCTTAGGTGGGCGAGGGGCGGGCAGCTACGAGCAGTACTTC. It specifies CASSLGGRGAGSYEQYF.

This clonotype was recorded at least ten times. The chain couples TRBV5-4 to TRBJ1-1; tentatively, D is TRBD1 (5 bases). Germline values: CDR1 SGHNT, CDR2 YYREEE (reference sequence). This CDR3 spans 13 amino acids. V was trimmed by 2 bases and J by 11 bases, leaving 16 bases between them. CDR3: CASSLRGFAGAFF. CDR3 coding DNA: TGTGCCAGCAGCTTAAGAGGGTTTGCAGGGGCTTTCTTT.

This clonotype was seen more than once but under ten times. Here the CDR3 reads CASTRGFGYEQYF. The CDR3 nucleotides are TGTGCCAGCACCAGGGGATTTGGCTACGAGCAGTACTTC. V is TRBV12-3 or TRBV12-4 and J is TRBJ2-7; possibly TRBD1 for D (6 bases). The CDR3 is 13 amino acids. Trimming stripped 7 bases from V and 3 bases from J, with 13 bases between.